This T cell receptor beta chain was identified in a study of Ad26.COV2.S vaccination and SARS-CoV-2 variants. About the study: Trial arm assignment for the donor was COV1001 Ad26.COV2.S. Intramuscular Ad26.COV2.S doses were given once or twice, 56 days apart.

Only in-frame clones appear in the TCRdb table, and some are missing; sequencing was by immunoSEQ multiplex PCR. The table shows some 350,000 clones, with roughly 84% occurring only once. The treatment is: roughly 18 received Ad26.COV2.S at low or high dose, single or two shots; roughly five received placebo; per-sample allocation not given. The samples were gathered on day 63 after the first injection of vaccine or placebo. This Boston cohort included adults aged 18-55 years. General study findings and limits: Vaccine and placebo recipients had similar non-spike TCR breadth.

The germline gives CDR1 SEHNR, CDR2 FQNEAQ (reference sequence). The CDR3 spans 17 residues. Trimming pared 4 bases from V and 1 base from J, leaving 19 bases between. In the case of this clone: Its antigen is undetermined.

This specimen was peripheral blood, taken in a trial of Ad26.COV2.S vaccine versus placebo. The J gene is TRBJ1-1, the V gene TRBV7-9; perhaps TRBD1 as D (6 bases). The receptor was derived from a person aged 18 to 65 who received the Ad26.COV2.S COVID-19 vaccine or a placebo. CDR3 sequence reads: CASSSPWGQGRNTEAFF. CDR3 in DNA: TGTGCCAGCAGCTCCCCCTGGGGGCAGGGACGGAACACTGAAGCTTTCTTT.